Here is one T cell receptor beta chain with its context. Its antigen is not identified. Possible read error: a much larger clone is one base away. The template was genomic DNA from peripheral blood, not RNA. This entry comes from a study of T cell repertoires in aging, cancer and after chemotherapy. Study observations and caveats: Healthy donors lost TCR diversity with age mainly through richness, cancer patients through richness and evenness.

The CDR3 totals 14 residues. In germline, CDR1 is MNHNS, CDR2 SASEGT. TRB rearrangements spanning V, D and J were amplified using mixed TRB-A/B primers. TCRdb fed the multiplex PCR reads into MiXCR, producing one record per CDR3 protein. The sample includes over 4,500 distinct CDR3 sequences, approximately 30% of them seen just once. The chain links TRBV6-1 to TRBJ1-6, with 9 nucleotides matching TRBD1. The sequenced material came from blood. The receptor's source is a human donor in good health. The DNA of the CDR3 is TGTGCCAGCAGTAACGGACAGGGGAGGGCACCCCTCAACTTT. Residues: CASSNGQGRAPLNF.